The rows below give T cell receptor beta chains drawn from one sample of a study of cytomegalovirus exposure and HLA in healthy donors. This table comes from immunoSEQ multiplex PCR, and its TCRdb copy is limited to in-frame clones, with some not included. The sample comprises over 95,000 clones, 65% to 85% of which are singletons, and about 3.5% rests with the top ten. The sample taken for sequencing was PBMCs. Source of these receptors: a man aged 40-55 years in good health and CMV-seronegative. The CDR3 runs from the conserved cysteine through the conserved F or W. A D gene is named only where the DNA matches it firmly. Rows give clone size only sometimes, using once, few, many, or a class for an expanded clone.

TGCGCCAGCAGCGTACGGACAGACACCGGGGAGCTGTTTTTT,CASSVRTDTGELFF,-,-,TRBV5-1,TRBJ2-2
TGTGCCAGCCGTCCAGGGTTTGAAAAACTGTTTTTT,CASRPGFEKLFF,few,-,TRBV2,TRBJ1-4
TGTGCCAGCAGTTCGAGGGGGACAGGGGGCTTAACTGAAGCTTTCTTT,CASSSRGTGGLTEAFF,once,TRBD1,TRBV28,TRBJ1-1
TGTGCCAGTAGCGACAGGGGACGGGACACTGAAGCTTTCTTT,CASSDRGRDTEAFF,-,TRBD1,TRBV19,TRBJ1-1
TGTGCCTTCCGAACAGGGTACGGCTACACCTTC,CAFRTGYGYTF,-,-,TRBV30,TRBJ1-2
TGTGCCAGCAATTTACAGTCCTACAATGAGCAGTTCTTC,CASNLQSYNEQFF,-,-,TRBV2,TRBJ2-1
TGCGCCAGCAGCTTGGTGCTGCAGGGGGCAGGAGAGCAGTACTTC,CASSLVLQGAGEQYF,-,TRBD1,TRBV5-1,TRBJ2-7
TGTGCCTTAGAGGGTTGCAGCAATCAGCCCCAGCATTTT,CALEGCSNQPQHF,-,-,TRBV10-3,TRBJ1-5
TGTGCCAGCAGCCAAGCGGTAGACCCCGGCCCGAATGAAAAACTGTTTTTT,CASSQAVDPGPNEKLFF,-,-,TRBV13,TRBJ1-4
TGTGCCAGCAGTTCCGGGGACAGTGGCAATCAGCCCCAGCATTTT,CASSSGDSGNQPQHF,-,TRBD1,TRBV28,TRBJ1-5
TGTGCCAGCAGCTTAGGGCGGGGGGTAAATGAGCAGTTCTTC,CASSLGRGVNEQFF,-,TRBD2,TRBV11-3,TRBJ2-1
TGTGCCAGCAGCGGGGACAGAGAGGCCTATAATTCACCCCTCCACTTT,CASSGDREAYNSPLHF,-,TRBD1,TRBV2,TRBJ1-6
TGTGCCATCAGTGAAACTAGCGTCCAAGAGACCCAGTACTTC,CAISETSVQETQYF,-,TRBD2,TRBV10-3,TRBJ2-5
TGTGCCAGCTCACCATTAGCTGCAGATACGCAGTATTTT,CASSPLAADTQYF,-,-,TRBV18,TRBJ2-3
TGTGCCATCAACACAGCATCTAACTATGGCTACACCTTC,CAINTASNYGYTF,few,-,TRBV10-3,TRBJ1-2
TGTGCCAGCAGCAAGACGGGACAGGGGGTGGAGACCCAGTACTTC,CASSKTGQGVETQYF,-,TRBD1,TRBV2,TRBJ2-5
TGTGCCAGCAGTGTCGCTAGCGGGAGTCCCAAAAACATTCAGTACTTC,CASSVASGSPKNIQYF,-,TRBD2,TRBV6-1,TRBJ2-4
TGCAGTGCTAGAGTCCTCACTGAAGCTTTCTTT,CSARVLTEAFF,-,-,TRBV20-1,TRBJ1-1